Sequencing of this T cell receptor (beta chain) was carried out in a study of human T cells and chemical hapten exposure. Study-level information: Patients received weekly diphenylcyclopropenone doses to the scalp throughout the approximately 24-week study.

Notes on the study in general: Because all patients had alopecia, their immune responses might differ from healthy ones. Patch test score showed a positive correlation with PT1 expanded TCR counts.

As for time point: patch test 1, 2 weeks after DPC sensitization. Stated treatment: therapeutic diphenylcyclopropenone sensitization with weekly scalp DPC. CDR3 length: 18 amino acids. Within the library, unique molecular identifiers were attached to each individual cDNA molecule. Each CDR3 protein gets one entry after TCRdb re-called the RACE reads with MiXCR. The sample includes about 360,000 distinct CDR3 sequences, 5.5% to 8% of them seen just once. This clonotype was seen a single time. The antigen remains undetermined. Here the sequenced sample was whole blood, taken in connection with sensitization to the hapten diphenylcyclopropenone (DPC). The chain carries TRBV21-1 and TRBJ1-1. TRBV21-1 is designated a pseudogene. This TCR derives from a woman between 18 and 30 years old with alopecia areata. Some clones in this sample may be carry-over from other donors' samples. The CDR3 loop is CASSPHSGLPYENTEAFF. Here the CDR3 DNA reads TGTGCCAGCAGCCCACACTCGGGACTCCCGTACGAGAACACTGAAGCTTTCTTT.